Each of the 5 T cell receptor beta chains below was sequenced from the same sample in a study of T cells in Graves' hyperthyroidism and ophthalmopathy. RNA transcripts provided the source from which TCR beta CDR3 regions were amplified. Initially, a first-round RT-PCR of the TCR CDR3 employed the HTBI primer set. TCRdb redid the calling of the multiplex PCR reads with MiXCR, one entry per CDR3 protein. Here the sample spans hundreds of thousands of distinct CDR3 sequences, approximately 25% being singletons. Specimen: blood. The origin of the receptors is a woman in her 30s with Graves' ophthalmopathy.

The chain uses TRBV24-1 and TRBJ1-1, with unresolved D. Trimming shortened V by 6 bases and J by 0 bases, and 7 bases separated the two germline ends. The germline gives CDR1 KGHDR, CDR2 SFDVKD. The CDR3 spans 13 residues. The CDR3 bases are TGTGCCACCAGTAGGCAGATGAACACTGAAGCTTTCTTT. Its translation: CATSRQMNTEAFF.

This clonotype was observed a handful of times. The gene calls are TRBV9 and TRBJ2-5, with no clear D. The CDR3 has 14 amino acids. Germline CDR1 reads SGDLS; CDR2 reads YYNGEE. With 0 bases removed from V and 4 bases from J, the gap between germline ends came to 10 bases. CDR3 DNA sequence: TGTGCCAGCAGCGTAGCAGGTAGCTCAGAGACCCAGTACTTC. It is translated as CASSVAGSSETQYF.

The chain links TRBV19 to TRBJ1-5; D is uncertain. Between the trimmed V and J ends, which lost 3 bases and 4 bases, there was a span of 13 bases. Germline lookup yields CDR1 LNHDA and CDR2 SQIVND (reference sequence). This CDR3 region has 15 residues. CDR3 amino acids: CASSMVPAENQPQHF. The CDR3 bases are TGTGCCAGTAGTATGGTTCCGGCAGAGAATCAGCCCCAGCATTTT. The full variable domain, rest sourced from reference TRBV19 and TRBJ1-5, is DGGITQSPKYLFRKEGQNVTLSCEQNLNHDAMYWYRQDPGQGLRLIYYSQIVNDFQKGDIAEGYSVSREKKESFPLTVTSAQKNPTAFYLCASSMVPAENQPQHFGDGTRLSIL.

This chain connects TRBV3-1 to TRBJ1-1; TRBD1 aligns across 9 bases. This CDR3 comprises 13 residues. CDR1 is LGHDT, CDR2 YNNKEL, per germline (reference sequence). V lost 6 bases to trimming and J lost 5 bases; unmatched junction nucleotides: 4. The chain's CDR3 is CASSTGGITEAFF. The CDR3 nucleotides read TGTGCCAGCAGTACAGGGGGCATAACTGAAGCTTTCTTT.

The chain uses TRBV27 and TRBJ2-5; TRBD2 agrees at 9 bases. The V segment lost 0 bases and the J segment 2 bases; nucleotides outside the gene matches: 4. The CDR3 is made up of 16 amino acids. The V gene's germline CDR1 is MNHEY and CDR2 SMNVEV (reference sequence). CDR3 sequence reads: CASSLSMAGGQETQYF. CDR3 nucleotide sequence: TGTGCCAGCAGTTTATCGATGGCGGGGGGGCAAGAGACCCAGTACTTC.